The clone carrying this TCR beta chain came up a few times. Its specificity is unknown. Regarding time point: persistent/refractory GD, antithyroid drugs over 5 years with positive TRAb. PBMC RNA served as the TCR library source. Sequencing libraries for TCR beta were prepared with iRepertoire HTBI primers and Arm-PCR of CDR3 regions. From the multiplex PCR reads, TCRdb called clonotypes with MiXCR, one entry per CDR3 protein. Of 400,000 to 450,000 distinct CDR3 sequences listed, less than 25% are singletons. This sample is drawn from a study of regulatory T cells in long-lasting Graves disease. Trimming removed 6 bases at V and 5 bases at J, with 20 bases between. The germline CDR1 and CDR2 sequences are LNHDA and SQIVND (reference sequence). The CDR3 is 15 residues long. Study-level findings and limits: Clonotypes that were public and shared totalled roughly 3,000 in persistent patients versus 900 to 1,000 in new patients. TCR diversity was lower in persistent Graves' patients (versus newly diagnosed ones).

The source of this sequence is a female donor with Graves disease. This chain joins TRBV19 and TRBJ2-7, with a tentative D call TRBD1 (5 bases). The sample consisted of peripheral blood mononuclear cells (PBMCs), taken when the disease was refractory, from a patient treated with antithyroid drugs. CDR3 DNA sequence: TGTGCCAGTAGCCCCATCCAGGCAGGGCTGGACGAGCAGTACTTC. Translating it yields CASSPIQAGLDEQYF.